Listed below are T cell receptor beta chains from one sample, sequenced in a study of neurological immune-mediated disorders. One entry per CDR3 protein results from TCRdb running MiXCR on the 5' RACE reads. Among around 70,000 distinct CDR3 sequences, 4% to 6% were seen once, and the ten largest hold roughly 2.8%. The sample consisted of PBMCs. The receptors were sampled from a woman aged 25 to 45 with multiple sclerosis. Both conserved end residues are part of each CDR3. The D gene is left open where the match is weak. Size values are once, few and many counts, or a class for expanded clones, and some rows have none.

D gene	J gene	V gene	clone size	CDR3 protein	CDR3 DNA
TRBD2	TRBJ2-2	TRBV5-1	many	CASSPLAGDVAGELFF	TGCGCCAGCAGCCCCTTAGCGGGGGACGTGGCCGGGGAGCTGTTTTTT
.	TRBJ2-1	TRBV4-2	many	CASSQDLQKLIGDEQFF	TGTGCCAGCAGCCAAGATCTCCAAAAGTTGATCGGCGATGAGCAGTTCTTC
.	TRBJ1-2	TRBV12-3/TRBV12-4	few	CASSLARGGYTF	TGTGCCAGCAGTTTAGCCCGGGGCGGCTACACCTTC
TRBD1	TRBJ2-7	TRBV20-1	many	CSARVFGTGVYEQYF	TGCAGTGCTAGAGTTTTCGGGACAGGGGTTTACGAGCAGTACTTC
TRBD1	TRBJ1-4	TRBV11-2	.	CASSHLLGDRDEKLFF	TGTGCCAGCAGCCATCTTTTGGGGGACAGGGATGAAAAACTGTTTTTT
.	TRBJ1-4	TRBV9	many	CASSPLGGLNEKLFF	TGTGCCAGCAGCCCGCTCGGGGGGCTTAATGAAAAACTGTTTTTT
.	TRBJ2-1	TRBV15	many	CATSRDWAREQFF	TGTGCCACCAGCAGAGACTGGGCGAGGGAGCAGTTCTTC
.	TRBJ2-7	TRBV12-3/TRBV12-4	.	CASSSHPLPQYF	TGTGCCAGCAGTTCACACCCCCTCCCGCAGTACTTC
.	TRBJ1-1	TRBV5-4	few	CASSLTEGQNTEAFF	TGTGCCAGCAGCCTGACCGAAGGACAGAACACTGAAGCTTTCTTT
TRBD1	TRBJ1-5	TRBV10-2	many	CASAGTGNQPQHF	TGCGCCAGTGCCGGGACAGGGAATCAGCCCCAGCATTTT
.	TRBJ2-7	TRBV5-5	many	CASSLNDGDYEQYF	TGTGCCAGCAGCTTAAACGACGGCGACTACGAGCAGTACTTC
TRBD1	TRBJ2-7	TRBV5-1	few	CASSSSPGQGAYEQYF	TGCGCCAGCAGCTCTAGCCCGGGACAGGGGGCATACGAGCAGTACTTC
.	TRBJ2-3	TRBV5-5	many	CASSLLFNLDTQYF	TGTGCCAGCAGCCTCCTGTTTAATTTAGATACGCAGTATTTT
.	TRBJ1-2	TRBV5-1	many	CASSPTLGGDGYTF	TGCGCCAGCAGCCCCACCCTCGGGGGCGACGGCTACACCTTC
TRBD2	TRBJ2-1	TRBV12-3/TRBV12-4	many	CASSLSGEVDNEQFF	TGTGCCAGCAGTCTCAGCGGGGAGGTCGACAATGAGCAGTTCTTC
.	TRBJ1-2	TRBV10-3	few	CAIRDLRRYGYTF	TGTGCCATCAGGGACCTCCGGAGATATGGCTACACCTTC
.	TRBJ1-1	TRBV4-1	many	CASSQGLWWITEAFF	TGCGCCAGCAGCCAAGGCCTATGGTGGATCACTGAAGCTTTCTTT
.	TRBJ2-7	TRBV12-3/TRBV12-4	few	CASSFRPWGRGPYEQYF	TGTGCCAGCAGTTTCCGACCATGGGGGCGCGGCCCCTACGAGCAGTACTTC
.	TRBJ1-5	TRBV5-8	many	CASSSRLGDQPQHF	TGTGCCAGCAGCTCTAGACTGGGGGATCAGCCCCAGCATTTT
.	TRBJ1-1	TRBV5-1	many	CASSLARDGQMNTEAFF	TGCGCCAGCAGCTTGGCGAGGGACGGGCAAATGAACACTGAAGCTTTCTTT